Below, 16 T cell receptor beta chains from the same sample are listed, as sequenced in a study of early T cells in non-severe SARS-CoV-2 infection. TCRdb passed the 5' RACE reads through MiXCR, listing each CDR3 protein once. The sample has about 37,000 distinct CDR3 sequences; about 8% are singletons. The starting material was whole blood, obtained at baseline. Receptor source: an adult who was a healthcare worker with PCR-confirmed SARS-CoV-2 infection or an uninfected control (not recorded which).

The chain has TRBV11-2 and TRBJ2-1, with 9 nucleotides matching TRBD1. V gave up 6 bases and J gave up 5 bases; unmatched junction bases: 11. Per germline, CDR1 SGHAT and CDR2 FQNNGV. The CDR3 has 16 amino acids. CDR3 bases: TGTGCCAGCAGGCCAAACGCCGGGACAGGGCACAATGAGCAGTTCTTC. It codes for CASRPNAGTGHNEQFF.

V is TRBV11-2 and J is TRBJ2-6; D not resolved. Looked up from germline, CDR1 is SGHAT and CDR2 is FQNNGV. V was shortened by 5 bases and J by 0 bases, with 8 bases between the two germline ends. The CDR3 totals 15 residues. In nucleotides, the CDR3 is TGTGCCAGCAGCCCTCGTCGCTCTGGGGCCAACGTCCTGACTTTC. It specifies CASSPRRSGANVLTF.

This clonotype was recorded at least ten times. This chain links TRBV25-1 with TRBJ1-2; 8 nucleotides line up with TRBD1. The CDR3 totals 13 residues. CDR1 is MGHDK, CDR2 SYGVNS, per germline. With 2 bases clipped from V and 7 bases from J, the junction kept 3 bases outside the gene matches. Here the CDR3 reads CASSEQGALGYTF. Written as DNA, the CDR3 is TGTGCCAGCAGTGAACAGGGGGCGCTTGGCTACACCTTC.

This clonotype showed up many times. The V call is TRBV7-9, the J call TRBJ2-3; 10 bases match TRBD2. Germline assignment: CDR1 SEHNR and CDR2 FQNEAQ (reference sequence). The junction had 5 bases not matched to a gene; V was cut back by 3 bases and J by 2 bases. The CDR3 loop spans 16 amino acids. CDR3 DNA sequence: TGTGCCAGCAGCTTGCCTAGCGGGGGACTCACAGATACGCAGTATTTT. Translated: CASSLPSGGLTDTQYF.

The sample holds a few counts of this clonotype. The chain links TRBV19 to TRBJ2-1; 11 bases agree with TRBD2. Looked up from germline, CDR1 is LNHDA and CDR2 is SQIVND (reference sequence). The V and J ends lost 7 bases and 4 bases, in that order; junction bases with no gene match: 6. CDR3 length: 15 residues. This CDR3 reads CASTSSGGRYNEQFF. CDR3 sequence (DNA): TGTGCCAGTACCTCTAGCGGGGGGCGATACAATGAGCAGTTCTTC. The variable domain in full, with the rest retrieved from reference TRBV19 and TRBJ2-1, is DGGITQSPKYLFRKEGQNVTLSCEQNLNHDAMYWYRQDPGQGLRLIYYSQIVNDFQKGDIAEGYSVSREKKESFPLTVTSAQKNPTAFYLCASTSSGGRYNEQFFGPGTRLTVL.

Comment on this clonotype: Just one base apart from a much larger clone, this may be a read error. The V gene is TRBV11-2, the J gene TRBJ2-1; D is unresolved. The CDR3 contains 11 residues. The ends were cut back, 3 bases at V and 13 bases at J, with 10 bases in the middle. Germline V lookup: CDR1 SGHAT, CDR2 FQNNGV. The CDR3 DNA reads TGTGCCAGCAGCTTTGGCGGTCGCCAGTTCTTC. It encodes CASSFGGRQFF.

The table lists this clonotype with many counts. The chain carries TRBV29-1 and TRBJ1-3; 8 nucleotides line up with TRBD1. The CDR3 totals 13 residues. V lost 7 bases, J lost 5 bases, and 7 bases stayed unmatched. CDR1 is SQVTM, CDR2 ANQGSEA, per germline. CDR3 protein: CSADDRGRNTIYF. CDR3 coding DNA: TGCAGCGCAGACGACAGGGGTAGAAACACCATATATTTT.

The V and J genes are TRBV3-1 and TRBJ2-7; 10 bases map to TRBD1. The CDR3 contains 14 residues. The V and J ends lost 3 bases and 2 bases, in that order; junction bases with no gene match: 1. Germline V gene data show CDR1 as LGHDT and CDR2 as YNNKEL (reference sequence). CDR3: CASSHGTGAYEQYF. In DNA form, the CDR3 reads TGTGCCAGCAGCCACGGGACAGGGGCCTACGAGCAGTACTTC.

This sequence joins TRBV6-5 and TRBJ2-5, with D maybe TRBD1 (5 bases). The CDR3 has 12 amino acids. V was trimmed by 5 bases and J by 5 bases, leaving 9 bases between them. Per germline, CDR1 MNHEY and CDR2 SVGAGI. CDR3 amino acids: CASSGQGETQYF. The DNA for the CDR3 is TGTGCCAGCAGTGGGCAGGGTGAGACCCAGTACTTC.

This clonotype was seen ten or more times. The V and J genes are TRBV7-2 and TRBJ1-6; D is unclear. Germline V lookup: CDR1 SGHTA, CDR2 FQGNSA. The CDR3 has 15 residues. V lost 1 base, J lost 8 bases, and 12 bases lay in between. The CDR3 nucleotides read TGTGCCAGCAGCTTAGTATGGACCCCAGATTCACCCCTCCACTTT. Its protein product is CASSLVWTPDSPLHF.

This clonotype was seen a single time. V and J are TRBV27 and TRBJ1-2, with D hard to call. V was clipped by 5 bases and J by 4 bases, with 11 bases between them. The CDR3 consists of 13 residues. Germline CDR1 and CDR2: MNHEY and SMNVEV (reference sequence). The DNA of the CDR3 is TGTGCCAGCAGTCAGGAAGGGCCCTATGGCTACACCTTC. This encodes CASSQEGPYGYTF.

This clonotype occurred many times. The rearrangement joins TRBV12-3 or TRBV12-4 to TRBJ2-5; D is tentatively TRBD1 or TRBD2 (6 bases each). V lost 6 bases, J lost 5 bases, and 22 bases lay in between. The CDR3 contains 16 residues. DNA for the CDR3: TGTGCCAGCAGCTACCACGGAGGGGCCGACAGGGAGACCCAGTACTTC. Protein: CASSYHGGADRETQYF.

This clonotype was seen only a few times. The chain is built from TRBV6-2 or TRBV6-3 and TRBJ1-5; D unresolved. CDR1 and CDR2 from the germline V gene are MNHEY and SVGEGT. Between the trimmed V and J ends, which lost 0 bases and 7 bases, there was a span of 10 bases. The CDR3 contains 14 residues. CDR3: CASSYSVEGQPQHF. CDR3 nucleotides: TGTGCCAGCAGTTACTCGGTCGAGGGACAGCCCCAGCATTTT.

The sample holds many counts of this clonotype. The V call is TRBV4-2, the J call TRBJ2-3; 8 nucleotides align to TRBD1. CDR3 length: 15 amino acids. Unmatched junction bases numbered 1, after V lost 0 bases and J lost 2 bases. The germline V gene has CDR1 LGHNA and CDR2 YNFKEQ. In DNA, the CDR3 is TGTGCCAGCAGCCAAGAGGACAGGGCCACAGATACGCAGTATTTT. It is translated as CASSQEDRATDTQYF.

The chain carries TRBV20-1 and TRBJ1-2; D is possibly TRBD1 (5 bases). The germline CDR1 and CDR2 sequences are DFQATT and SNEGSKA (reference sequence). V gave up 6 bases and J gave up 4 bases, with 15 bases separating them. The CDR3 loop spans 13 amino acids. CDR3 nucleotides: TGCAGTGCGCAGAAGGGGTTGTCCTATGGCTACACCTTC. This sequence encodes CSAQKGLSYGYTF.

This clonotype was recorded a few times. The CDR3 bases are TGTGCCAGCAGCCTGAATGCGGGGGGCACCTACAATGAGCAGTTCTTC. Protein: CASSLNAGGTYNEQFF. The chain uses TRBV11-2 and TRBJ2-1; TRBD2 agrees at 8 bases. Germline loops: CDR1 SGHAT, CDR2 FQNNGV. CDR3 length: 16 residues. The V and J ends lost 5 bases and 2 bases, in that order; junction bases with no gene match: 8.